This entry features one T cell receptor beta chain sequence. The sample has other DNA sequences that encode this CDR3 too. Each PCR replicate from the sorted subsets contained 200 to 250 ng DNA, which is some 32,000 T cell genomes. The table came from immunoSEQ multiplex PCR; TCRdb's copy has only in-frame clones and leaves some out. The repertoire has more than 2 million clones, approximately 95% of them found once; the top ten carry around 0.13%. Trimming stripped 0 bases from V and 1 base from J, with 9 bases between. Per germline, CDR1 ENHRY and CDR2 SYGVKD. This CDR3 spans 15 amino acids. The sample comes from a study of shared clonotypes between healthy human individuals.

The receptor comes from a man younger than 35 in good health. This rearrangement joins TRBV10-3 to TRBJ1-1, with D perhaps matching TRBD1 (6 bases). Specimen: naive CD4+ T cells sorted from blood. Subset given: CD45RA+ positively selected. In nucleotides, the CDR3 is TGTGCCATCAGTGAGTCCACAGGGAGGAACACTGAAGCTTTCTTT. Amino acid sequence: CAISESTGRNTEAFF.